The next 20 T cell receptor beta chains were all read from a single sample in a study of identical twins. MiXCR was run by TCRdb on the 5' RACE reads, yielding one entry per CDR3 protein. The data contain roughly 220,000 distinct CDR3 sequences, about 6.7% of them singletons. The data were also submitted as part of a second study, on T cells expressing NK-cell markers.

The sample comprised CD8+ T cells sorted from blood. These receptors were obtained from a woman between 18 and 29 years old in good health.

This clonotype turned up a few times. A junction end diverges from the germline sequence, so it may reflect a read error. The gene calls are TRBV7-7 and TRBJ2-2; D might be TRBD1 or TRBD2, each matching 6 bases. CDR3 length: 17 amino acids. Germline V lookup: CDR1 SSHAT, CDR2 FNYEAQ (reference sequence). The CDR3 coding sequence is TGTGCTAGCAGCTTAGCGGCCCCGGGACATCTCGCCGGGGAGCTGTTTTTT. This gives the protein CASSLAAPGHLAGELFF.

This clonotype was found a few times. The V gene is TRBV10-2, the J gene TRBJ2-3; 7 bases match TRBD2. Losses at the gene ends were 10 bases for V and 0 bases for J; bases not matched to a gene: 13. There are 16 residues in the CDR3. Germline values: CDR1 WSHSY, CDR2 SAAADI. DNA of the CDR3: TGCGCCACCGCAAATAAAGTTAGCGGGAGCACAGATACGCAGTATTTT. Protein: CATANKVSGSTDTQYF.

This clonotype was seen ten or more times. V gene TRBV3-1 combines with J gene TRBJ2-5, with a tentative D call TRBD2 (6 bases). This CDR3 comprises 14 residues. Trimming removed 4 bases from V and 5 bases from J, with 14 bases in between. Looked up from germline, CDR1 is LGHDT and CDR2 is YNNKEL (reference sequence). The CDR3 region is CASSRTIGEETQYF. The CDR3, as DNA: TGTGCCAGCAGCCGGACTATAGGCGAGGAGACCCAGTACTTC.

This clonotype was found a few times. The chain joins TRBV5-1 to TRBJ2-2, with D tentatively TRBD1 (6 bases). The CDR3 consists of 16 residues. The V and J ends lost 4 bases and 1 base respectively, with 14 bases between them. Germline CDR1 SGHRS, CDR2 YFSETQ. This CDR3 reads CASSQTPGQNTGELFF. CDR3 bases: TGCGCCAGCAGCCAAACTCCGGGACAGAACACCGGGGAGCTGTTTTTT.

The rearrangement joins TRBV5-1 to TRBJ2-7; D may match TRBD1 or TRBD2 (5 bases each). Germline V lookup: CDR1 SGHRS, CDR2 YFSETQ. The CDR3 is 16 amino acids. V dropped 0 bases and J dropped 2 bases, with 15 bases sitting between them. In DNA, the CDR3 is TGCGCCAGCAGCTTGGCGGGACGGAACCTGACCTACGAGCAGTACTTC. It codes for CASSLAGRNLTYEQYF. Full variable domain (remainder filled in from reference TRBV5-1 and TRBJ2-7): KAGVTQTPRYLIKTRGQQVTLSCSPISGHRSVSWYQQTPGQGLQFLFEYFSETQRNKGNFPGRFSGRQFSNSRSEMNVSTLELGDSALYLCASSLAGRNLTYEQYFGPGTRLTVT.

The V gene is TRBV3-1, the J gene TRBJ2-3; the D is unclear. The CDR3 loop spans 12 amino acids. From germline, CDR1 is LGHDT and CDR2 YNNKEL (reference sequence). Trimming took 5 bases from V and 5 from J, leaving 8 bases between them. CDR3 nucleotide sequence: TGTGCCAGCAGCGATACCGGAGATACGCAGTATTTT. Translating gives CASSDTGDTQYF.

This clonotype was detected ten times or more. V gene TRBV12-3 or TRBV12-4 combines with J gene TRBJ2-3; 8 bases map to TRBD2. The CDR3 is 15 amino acids. The V segment lost 7 bases and the J segment 5 bases; nucleotides outside the gene matches: 11. Here the CDR3 DNA reads TGTGCCAGCACCTACACGGGGGGGGGATTAGATACGCAGTATTTT. Translating gives CASTYTGGGLDTQYF.

This clonotype was counted ten times or more. The chain employs TRBV15 and TRBJ2-7, with unresolved D. CDR3 length: 16 residues. With 3 bases removed from V and 1 base from J, the gap between germline ends came to 16 bases. Germline CDR1 LNHNV, CDR2 YYDKDF (reference sequence). CDR3 amino acids: CATSSQRGISSYEQYF. Here the CDR3 DNA reads TGTGCCACCAGCAGCCAGCGAGGAATCAGTTCCTACGAGCAGTACTTC.

The rearrangement links TRBV27 to TRBJ2-1, with 12 bases lining up with TRBD2. CDR1 is MNHEY and CDR2 is SMNVEV in the germline V gene (reference sequence). V shed 5 bases and J 7 bases; nucleotides not matched to a gene: 6. The CDR3 spans 15 residues. The CDR3 DNA reads TGTGCCAGCAGTAAAGGACTAGCGGGGACAAATGAGCAGTTCTTC. It specifies CASSKGLAGTNEQFF.

This clonotype was detected only a few times. The genes are TRBV7-2 and TRBJ1-2; 7 positions match TRBD1. The CDR3 is 14 residues long. V shed 5 bases and J 4 bases; nucleotides not matched to a gene: 7. Germline V lookup: CDR1 SGHTA, CDR2 FQGNSA. Written as DNA, the CDR3 is TGTGCCAGCAGCCTCCCGGGACAGATCTATGGCTACACCTTC. This codes for CASSLPGQIYGYTF. The entire variable domain, with the rest obtained from reference TRBV7-2 and TRBJ1-2, is as follows: GAGVSQSPSNKVTEKGKDVELRCDPISGHTALYWYRQSLGQGLEFLIYFQGNSAPDKSGLPSDRFSAERTGGSVSTLTIQRTQQEDSAVYLCASSLPGQIYGYTFGSGTRLTVV.

This clonotype showed up many times. This chain links TRBV7-2 with TRBJ2-7; D ambiguous. This CDR3 is built from 11 residues. Germline V CDR1 and CDR2: SGHTA, FQGNSA. V was clipped by 5 bases and J by 3 bases, with 5 bases between them. CDR3 DNA sequence: TGTGCCAGCAGCCCAGACTACGAGCAGTACTTC. Translation gives CASSPDYEQYF.

This clonotype was recorded a few times. The chain recombines TRBV29-1 with TRBJ2-7, with 10 bases identical to TRBD1. This CDR3 contains 13 residues. Germline V lookup: CDR1 SQVTM, CDR2 ANQGSEA. Trimming took 5 bases from V and 7 from J; bases not matched to a gene: 8. The CDR3 region is CSVRTGGSREQYF. CDR3 in DNA: TGCAGCGTTAGGACAGGGGGGTCACGGGAGCAGTACTTC.

The chain couples TRBV25-1 to TRBJ2-7; TRBD2 matches 14 bases. Germline V CDR1 and CDR2: MGHDK, SYGVNS. The CDR3 totals 13 residues. J was trimmed by 6 bases and V by 8 bases; bases with no gene match: 3. CDR3: CASAGLAGAEQYF. CDR3 nucleotide sequence: TGTGCCAGCGCGGGACTAGCGGGAGCCGAGCAGTACTTC.

Many counts were recorded for this clonotype. This sequence joins TRBV20-1 and TRBJ2-1; 11 bases are a match to TRBD2. CDR1 DFQATT and CDR2 SNEGSKA come from the germline V gene (reference sequence). This CDR3 region has 13 residues. The V gene end was trimmed by 3 bases and the J gene end by 10 bases; junction bases not matched to a gene: 5. The CDR3: CSASSGRAWEQFF. As DNA, the CDR3 is TGCAGTGCTAGTAGCGGGAGGGCCTGGGAGCAGTTCTTC.

The CDR3 spells CASRGPRQGIYEQYF. CDR3 DNA: TGTGCCAGCAGGGGGCCCCGACAGGGCATATACGAGCAGTACTTC. The V call is TRBV27, the J call TRBJ2-7; 7 positions match TRBD1. Germline-derived CDR1 and CDR2 are MNHEY and SMNVEV (reference sequence). The V gene end was trimmed by 6 bases and the J gene end by 4 bases; junction bases not matched to a gene: 12. The CDR3 has 15 amino acids.

This clonotype was recorded at least ten times. The V and J genes are TRBV20-1 and TRBJ2-1; possibly TRBD1 for D (5 bases). The germline V gene encodes CDR1 DFQATT and CDR2 SNEGSKA (reference sequence). The CDR3 loop spans 14 amino acids. V was cut by 3 bases and J by 0 bases, with 9 bases left in between. The DNA for the CDR3 is TGCAGTGCTAGGGGGCTATTCTCCTACAATGAGCAGTTCTTC. Its protein is CSARGLFSYNEQFF.

This chain uses TRBV5-6 with TRBJ1-2; D gene unclear. CDR1 is SGHDT, CDR2 YYEEEE, per germline. The CDR3 covers 12 residues. V lost 4 bases and J 7 bases, leaving 11 bases between the germline ends. This chain's CDR3 is CASSLSEGGYTF. The DNA of the CDR3 is TGTGCCAGCAGCCTAAGTGAAGGTGGCTACACCTTC.

The CDR3 is CGTYGQRNTGELFF. The CDR3 DNA is TGTGGGACTTACGGACAGCGCAACACCGGGGAGCTGTTTTTT. The V and J genes are TRBV2 and TRBJ2-2; D may be TRBD1 (6 bases). The CDR3 has 14 amino acids. CDR1 and CDR2 (germline): SNHLY, FYNNEI.

Points on this clonotype: A much larger clone is a single base away; this may be a read error. The rearrangement links TRBV10-3 to TRBJ2-5, with 9 bases that match TRBD2. V lost 8 bases, J lost 2 bases, and 9 bases stayed unmatched. CDR1 ENHRY and CDR2 SYGVKD come from the germline V gene. The CDR3 totals 15 residues. CDR3 amino acids: CAIPGLAMGQETQYF. The CDR3 DNA sequence: TGTGCCATCCCAGGACTAGCGATGGGGCAAGAGACCCAGTACTTC.

This clonotype was picked up many times. CDR3 region: CASSFSGGAITYEQYF. Written as DNA, the CDR3 is TGTGCCAGCAGCTTCTCCGGGGGCGCAATAACCTACGAGCAGTACTTC. The chain has TRBV27 and TRBJ2-7; either TRBD1 or TRBD2 may fit D (6 bases each). CDR3 size: 16 residues. Trimming removed 6 bases from V and 2 bases from J, with 20 bases in between. CDR1 is MNHEY, CDR2 SMNVEV, per germline (reference sequence).